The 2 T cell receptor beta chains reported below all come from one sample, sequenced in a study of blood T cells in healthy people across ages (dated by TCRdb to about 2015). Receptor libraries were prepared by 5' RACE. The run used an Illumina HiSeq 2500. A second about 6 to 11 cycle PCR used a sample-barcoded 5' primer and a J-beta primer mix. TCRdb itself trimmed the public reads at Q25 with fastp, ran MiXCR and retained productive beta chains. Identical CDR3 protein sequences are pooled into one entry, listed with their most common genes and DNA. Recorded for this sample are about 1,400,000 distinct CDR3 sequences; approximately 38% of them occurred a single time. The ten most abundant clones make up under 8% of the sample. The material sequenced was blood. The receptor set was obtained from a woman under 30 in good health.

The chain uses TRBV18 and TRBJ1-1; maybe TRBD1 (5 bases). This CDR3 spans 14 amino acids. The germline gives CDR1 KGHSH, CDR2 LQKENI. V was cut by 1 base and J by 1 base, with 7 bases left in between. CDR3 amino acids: CASSPQGQNTEAFF. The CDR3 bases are TGTGCCAGCTCACCACAAGGACAGAACACTGAAGCTTTCTTT.

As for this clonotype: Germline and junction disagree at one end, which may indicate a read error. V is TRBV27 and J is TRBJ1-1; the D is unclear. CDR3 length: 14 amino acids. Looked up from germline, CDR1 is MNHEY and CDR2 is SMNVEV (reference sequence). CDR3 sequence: CASGLEGWGTEAFF. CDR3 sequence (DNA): TGTGCCAGCGGTTTAGAGGGCTGGGGCACTGAAGCTTTCTTT.